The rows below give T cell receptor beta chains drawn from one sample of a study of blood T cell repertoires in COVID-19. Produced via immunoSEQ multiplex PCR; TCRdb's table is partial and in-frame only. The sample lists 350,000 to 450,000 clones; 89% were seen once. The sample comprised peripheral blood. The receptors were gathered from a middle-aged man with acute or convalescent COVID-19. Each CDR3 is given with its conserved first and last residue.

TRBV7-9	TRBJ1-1	CASSLEGALEAFF
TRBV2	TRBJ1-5	CASGEQGMRSNQPQHF
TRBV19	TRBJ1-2	CASRSRTGNNYGYTF
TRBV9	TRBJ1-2	CASSVDRQPRTGGYTF
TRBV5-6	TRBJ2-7	CASSFQGTPYEQYF
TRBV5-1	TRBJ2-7	CASSYGYGTGVGYEQYF
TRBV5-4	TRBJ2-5	CASRMGLAGEYQETQYF
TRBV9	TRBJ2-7	CASSPRGGIRYEQYF
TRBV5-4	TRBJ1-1	CASSLVEGPGTEAFF
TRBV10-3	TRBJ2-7	CAISESRTSIYEQYF
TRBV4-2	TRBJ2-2	CASSVSAGTAFANTGELFF
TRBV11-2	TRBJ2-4	CASSAPGRRGNIQYF
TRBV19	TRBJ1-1	CASSRQGVGTEAFF
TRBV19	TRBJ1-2	CASSKYVRAGYTF
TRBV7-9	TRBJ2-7	CASSLGSDRGQYF
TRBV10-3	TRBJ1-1	CAISEPTGLANTEAFF